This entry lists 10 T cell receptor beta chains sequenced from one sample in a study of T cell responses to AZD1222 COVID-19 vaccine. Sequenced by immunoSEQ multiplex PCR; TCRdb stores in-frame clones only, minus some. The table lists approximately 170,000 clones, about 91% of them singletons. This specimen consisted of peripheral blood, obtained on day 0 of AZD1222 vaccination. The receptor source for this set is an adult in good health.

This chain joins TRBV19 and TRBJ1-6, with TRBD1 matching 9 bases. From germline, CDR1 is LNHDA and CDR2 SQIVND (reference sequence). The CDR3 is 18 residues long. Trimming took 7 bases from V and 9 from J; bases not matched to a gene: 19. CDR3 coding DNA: TGTGCCAGTAAGCCGGGACAGGGCTTGGGTTTGGGGGGTTCACCCCTCCACTTT. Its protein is CASKPGQGLGLGGSPLHF.

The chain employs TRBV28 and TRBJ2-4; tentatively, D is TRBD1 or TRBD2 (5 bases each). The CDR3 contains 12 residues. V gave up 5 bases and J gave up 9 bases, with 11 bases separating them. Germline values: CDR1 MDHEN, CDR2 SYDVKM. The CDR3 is CASSGTDGIQYF. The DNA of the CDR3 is TGTGCCAGCAGTGGGACCGATGGCATTCAGTACTTC.

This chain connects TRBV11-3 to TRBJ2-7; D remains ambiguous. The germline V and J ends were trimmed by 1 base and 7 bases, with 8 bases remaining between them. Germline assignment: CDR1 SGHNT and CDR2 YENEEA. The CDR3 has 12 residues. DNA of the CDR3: TGTGCCAGCAGCTTAGTGGGTCGAGAGCAGTACTTC. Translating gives CASSLVGREQYF.

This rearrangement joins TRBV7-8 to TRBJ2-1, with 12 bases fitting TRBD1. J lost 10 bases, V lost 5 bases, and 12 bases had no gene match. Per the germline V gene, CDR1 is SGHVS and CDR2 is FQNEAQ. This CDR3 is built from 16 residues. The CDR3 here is CASSLRDRGLGWEQFF. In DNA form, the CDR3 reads TGTGCCAGCAGCCTCCGGGACAGGGGGCTTGGATGGGAGCAGTTCTTC.

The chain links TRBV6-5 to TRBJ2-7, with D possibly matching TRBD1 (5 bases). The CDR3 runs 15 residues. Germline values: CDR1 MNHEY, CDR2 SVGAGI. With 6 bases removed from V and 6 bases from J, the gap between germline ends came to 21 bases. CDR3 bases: TGTGCCAGCAGACCGCAGGGTGACGGTTCAGCCGAGCAGTACTTC. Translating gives CASRPQGDGSAEQYF.

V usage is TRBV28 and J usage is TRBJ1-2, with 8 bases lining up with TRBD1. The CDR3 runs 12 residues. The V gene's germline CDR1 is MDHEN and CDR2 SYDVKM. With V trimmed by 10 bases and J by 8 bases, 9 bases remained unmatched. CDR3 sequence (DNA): TGTGCCATCTCGGACAGGGTCCGCGGCTACACCTTC. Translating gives CAISDRVRGYTF.

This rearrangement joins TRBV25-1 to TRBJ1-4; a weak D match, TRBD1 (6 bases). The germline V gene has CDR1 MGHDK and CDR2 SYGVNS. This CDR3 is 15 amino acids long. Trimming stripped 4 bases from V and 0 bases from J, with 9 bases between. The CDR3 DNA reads TGTGCCAGCAGTGCAGGGGATTCAACTAATGAAAAACTGTTTTTT. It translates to CASSAGDSTNEKLFF.

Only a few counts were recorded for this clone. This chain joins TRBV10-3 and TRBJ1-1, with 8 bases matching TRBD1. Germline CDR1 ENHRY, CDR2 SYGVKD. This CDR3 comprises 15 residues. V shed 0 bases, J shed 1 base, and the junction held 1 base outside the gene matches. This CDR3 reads CAISESGQGNTEAFF. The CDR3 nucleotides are TGTGCCATCAGTGAGTCCGGACAGGGGAACACTGAAGCTTTCTTT.

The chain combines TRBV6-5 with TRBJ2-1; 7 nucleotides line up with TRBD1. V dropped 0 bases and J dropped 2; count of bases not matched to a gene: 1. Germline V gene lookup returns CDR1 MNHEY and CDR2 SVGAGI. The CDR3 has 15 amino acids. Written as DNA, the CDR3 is TGTGCCAGCAGTTACTCCGGGACAGCCTACAATGAGCAGTTCTTC. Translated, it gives CASSYSGTAYNEQFF.

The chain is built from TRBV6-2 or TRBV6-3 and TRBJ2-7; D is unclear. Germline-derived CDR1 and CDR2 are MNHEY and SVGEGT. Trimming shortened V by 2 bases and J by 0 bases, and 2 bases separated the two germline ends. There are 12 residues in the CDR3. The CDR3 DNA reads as TGTGCCAGCAGTTACGTCTCCTACGAGCAGTACTTC. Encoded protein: CASSYVSYEQYF.